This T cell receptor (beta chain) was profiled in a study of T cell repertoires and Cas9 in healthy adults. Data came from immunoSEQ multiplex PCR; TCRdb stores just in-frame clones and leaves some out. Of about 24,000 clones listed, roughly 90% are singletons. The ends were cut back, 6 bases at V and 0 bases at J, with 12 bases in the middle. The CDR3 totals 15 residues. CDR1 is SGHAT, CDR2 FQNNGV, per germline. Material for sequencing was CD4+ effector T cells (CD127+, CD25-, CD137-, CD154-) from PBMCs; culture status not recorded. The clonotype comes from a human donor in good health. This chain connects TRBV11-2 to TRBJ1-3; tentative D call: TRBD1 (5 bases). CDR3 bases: TGTGCCAGCAGATCAACTAGGGGCTCTGGAAACACCATATATTTT. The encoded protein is CASRSTRGSGNTIYF.